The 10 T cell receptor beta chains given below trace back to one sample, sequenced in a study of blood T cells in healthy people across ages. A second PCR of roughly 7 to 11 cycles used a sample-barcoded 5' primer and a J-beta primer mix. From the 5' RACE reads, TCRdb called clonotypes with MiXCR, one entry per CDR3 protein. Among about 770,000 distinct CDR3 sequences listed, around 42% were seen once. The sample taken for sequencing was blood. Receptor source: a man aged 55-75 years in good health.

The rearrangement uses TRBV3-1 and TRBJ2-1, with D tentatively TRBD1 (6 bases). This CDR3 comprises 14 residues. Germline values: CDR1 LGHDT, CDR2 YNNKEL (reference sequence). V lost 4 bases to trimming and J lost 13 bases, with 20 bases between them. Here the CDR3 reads CASSLYTGKETQFF. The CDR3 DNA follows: TGTGCCAGCAGCCTCTATACAGGGAAAGAGACCCAGTTCTTC.

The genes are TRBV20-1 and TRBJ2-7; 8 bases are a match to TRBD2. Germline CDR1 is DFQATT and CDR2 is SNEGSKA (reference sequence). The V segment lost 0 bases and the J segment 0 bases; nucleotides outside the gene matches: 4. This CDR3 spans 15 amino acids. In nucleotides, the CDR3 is TGCAGTGCTAGAGAACTAGCGGACAGCTCCTACGAGCAGTACTTC. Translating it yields CSARELADSSYEQYF.

The CDR3 reads CSVGASGGEQYF. CDR3 DNA: TGCAGCGTGGGGGCTAGCGGGGGGGAACAGTACTTC. The chain recombines TRBV29-1 with TRBJ2-4; TRBD2 agrees at 12 bases. In germline, CDR1 is SQVTM, CDR2 ANQGSEA. Germline trimming cut 6 bases from V and 13 bases from J; bases unmatched to any gene: 7. The length of the CDR3 is 12 residues.

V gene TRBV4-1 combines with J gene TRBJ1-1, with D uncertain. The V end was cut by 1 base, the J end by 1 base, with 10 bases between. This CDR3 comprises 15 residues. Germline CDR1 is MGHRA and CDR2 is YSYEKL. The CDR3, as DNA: TGCGCCAGCAGCCAAGTATTGGTTGGGAACACTGAAGCTTTCTTT. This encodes CASSQVLVGNTEAFF.

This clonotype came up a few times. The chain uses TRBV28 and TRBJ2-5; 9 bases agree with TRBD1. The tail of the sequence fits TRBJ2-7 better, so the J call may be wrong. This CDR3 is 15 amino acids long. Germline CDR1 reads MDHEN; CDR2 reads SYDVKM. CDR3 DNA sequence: TGTGCCAGCGTTGACTACGGGACAGGGTCCTACGAGCAGTACTTC. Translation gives CASVDYGTGSYEQYF.

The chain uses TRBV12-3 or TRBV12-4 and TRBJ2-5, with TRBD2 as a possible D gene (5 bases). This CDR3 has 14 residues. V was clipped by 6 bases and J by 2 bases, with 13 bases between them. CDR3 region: CASSSLDLQETQYF. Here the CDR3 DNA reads TGTGCCAGCAGCTCCCTGGACTTACAAGAGACCCAGTACTTC.

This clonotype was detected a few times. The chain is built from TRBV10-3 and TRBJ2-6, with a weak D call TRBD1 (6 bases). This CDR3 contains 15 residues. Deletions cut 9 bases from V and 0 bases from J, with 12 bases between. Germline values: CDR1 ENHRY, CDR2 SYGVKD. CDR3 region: CAIFDRNSGANVLTF. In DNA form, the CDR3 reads TGTGCCATATTCGACAGGAACTCTGGGGCCAACGTCCTGACTTTC.

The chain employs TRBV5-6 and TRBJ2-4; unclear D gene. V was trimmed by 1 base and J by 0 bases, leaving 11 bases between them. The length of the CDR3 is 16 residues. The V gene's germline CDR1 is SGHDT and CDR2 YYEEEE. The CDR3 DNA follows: TGTGCCAGCAGCTTGTTAGGGCGGCTAGCCAAAAACATTCAGTACTTC. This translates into CASSLLGRLAKNIQYF. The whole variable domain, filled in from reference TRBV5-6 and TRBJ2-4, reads DAGVTQSPTHLIKTRGQQVTLRCSPKSGHDTVSWYQQALGQGPQFIFQYYEEEERQRGNFPDRFSGHQFPNYSSELNVNALLLGDSALYLCASSLLGRLAKNIQYFGAGTRLSVL.

The CDR3 nucleotides read TGCAGCGTAGCGACACTCAAAATAGGTGAAGCTTTCTTT. This encodes CSVATLKIGEAFF. The gene calls are TRBV29-1 and TRBJ1-1; no reliable D call. The germline gives CDR1 SQVTM, CDR2 ANQGSEA. V was trimmed by 6 bases and J by 7 bases, leaving 18 bases between them. CDR3 length equals 13 residues. The full variable domain, rest sourced from reference TRBV29-1 and TRBJ1-1, is SAVISQKPSRDICQRGTSLTIQCQVDSQVTMMFWYRQQPGQSLTLIATANQGSEATYESGFVIDKFPISRPNLTFSTLTVSNMSPEDSSIYLCSVATLKIGEAFFGQGTRLTVV.

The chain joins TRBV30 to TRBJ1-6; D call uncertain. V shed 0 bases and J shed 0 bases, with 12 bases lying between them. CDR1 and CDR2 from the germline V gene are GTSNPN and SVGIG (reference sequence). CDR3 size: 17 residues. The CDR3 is CAWSVLRTSSYNSPLHF. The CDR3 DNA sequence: TGTGCCTGGAGTGTACTCAGGACTAGCTCCTATAATTCACCCCTCCACTTT. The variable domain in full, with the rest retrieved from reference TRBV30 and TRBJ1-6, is SQTIHQWPATLVQPVGSPLSLECTVEGTSNPNLYWYRQAAGRGLQLLFYSVGIGQISSEVPQNLSASRPQDRQFILSSKKLLLSDSGFYLCAWSVLRTSSYNSPLHFGNGTRLTVT.